Presented here are 30 T cell receptor beta chains from one specimen sequenced in a study of control samples from healthy donors and cancer patients. Assay: immunoSEQ multiplex PCR; the TCRdb copy retains only in-frame clones and omits some. The sample has fewer than 200,000 clones, around 93% seen once. The material sequenced was blood. Source of these receptors: a woman aged 60-70 years in good health.

In its sample, this clone was seen once. This chain connects TRBV19 to TRBJ2-5; 8 positions agree with TRBD2. With 4 bases clipped from V and 4 bases from J, the junction kept 11 bases outside the gene matches. Germline V CDR1 and CDR2: LNHDA, SQIVND (reference sequence). The CDR3 is 16 amino acids. The CDR3 DNA reads as TGTGCCAGTAGTAGTAGTAGCGGGGTCGGAGGAGAGACCCAGTACTTC. Its protein is CASSSSSGVGGETQYF.

The chain carries TRBV7-2 and TRBJ1-6, with D unresolved. This CDR3 is 15 amino acids long. V shed 3 bases and J shed 9 bases, with 15 bases lying between them. The germline gives CDR1 SGHTA, CDR2 FQGNSA. The CDR3 loop is CASSLRPKSSSPLHF. The CDR3 bases are TGTGCCAGCAGCTTGCGACCGAAGAGCAGTTCACCCCTCCACTTT. Complete variable domain (other parts from reference TRBV7-2 and TRBJ1-6): GAGVSQSPSNKVTEKGKDVELRCDPISGHTALYWYRQSLGQGLEFLIYFQGNSAPDKSGLPSDRFSAERTGGSVSTLTIQRTQQEDSAVYLCASSLRPKSSSPLHFGNGTRLTVT.

This chain connects TRBV19 to TRBJ2-7; possible D gene TRBD1, 5 bases. Germline V gene lookup returns CDR1 LNHDA and CDR2 SQIVND (reference sequence). CDR3 length: 15 amino acids. Trimming cost V 1 base and J 0 bases, with 10 bases left between them. The CDR3 sequence is CASSIATGPSYEQYF. DNA of the CDR3: TGTGCCAGTAGTATAGCTACAGGTCCCTCCTACGAGCAGTACTTC.

The CDR3 region is CASSPPGTTNEKLFF. The CDR3 DNA reads as TGTGCCAGCAGCCCCCCAGGGACCACTAATGAAAAACTGTTTTTT. The chain combines TRBV3-1 (or the pseudogene TRBV3-2) with TRBJ1-4, with D possibly being TRBD1 (5 bases). V was clipped by 4 bases and J by 2 bases, with 11 bases between them. This CDR3 has 15 amino acids. In germline, CDR1 is LGHDT, CDR2 YNNKEL (reference sequence).

This chain connects TRBV6-2 or TRBV6-3 to TRBJ2-3; D gene ambiguous. The CDR3 extends over 15 amino acids. V dropped 2 bases and J dropped 5 bases, with 14 bases sitting between them. Germline CDR1 reads MNHEY; CDR2 reads SVGEGT. CDR3 DNA sequence: TGTGCCAGCAGTTACCTGTCGGCTTCCAGAGATACGCAGTATTTT. Its translation is CASSYLSASRDTQYF.

The V and J genes are TRBV19 and TRBJ1-1; a possible D gene is TRBD1 (5 bases). Trimming removed 11 bases at V and 6 bases at J, with 16 bases between. The CDR3 is 12 residues long. Per germline, CDR1 LNHDA and CDR2 SQIVND (reference sequence). The chain's CDR3 is CAGGGAHPEAFF. The CDR3 coding sequence is TGTGCCGGTGGCGGGGCACATCCTGAAGCTTTCTTT.

CDR3 residues: CASGAGDTGELFF. CDR3 DNA sequence: TGTGCTAGTGGTGCGGGGGACACCGGGGAGCTGTTTTTT. V is TRBV12-5 and J is TRBJ2-2; TRBD2 matches 7 bases. The CDR3 runs to 13 residues. J lost 3 bases, V lost 5 bases, and 0 bases had no gene match. Germline CDR1 reads LGHNT; CDR2 reads FRNRAP.

The V and J genes are TRBV13 and TRBJ2-3; TRBD2 matches at 9 bases. CDR1 and CDR2 (germline): PRHDT, FYEKMQ (reference sequence). CDR3 length: 16 amino acids. The trim removed 5 bases at V and 4 bases at J, leaving 10 bases unmatched. CDR3 sequence reads: CASSTTGTSSADTQYF. The DNA for the CDR3 is TGTGCCAGCAGCACCACCGGGACTAGCAGTGCAGATACGCAGTATTTT.

The V gene is TRBV4-3, the J gene TRBJ2-2; 10 bases fit TRBD2. Trimming at V came to 0 bases and at J to 6 bases, leaving 4 bases not matched to a gene. Per the germline V gene, CDR1 is LGHNA and CDR2 is YSLEER. The CDR3 contains 16 residues. The CDR3 here is CASSQELSGGAGELFF. In DNA, the CDR3 is TGCGCCAGCAGCCAAGAACTCAGCGGGGGGGCCGGGGAGCTGTTTTTT.

This chain joins TRBV7-2 and TRBJ2-5, with 7 bases fitting TRBD1. In germline, CDR1 is SGHTA, CDR2 FQGNSA. The CDR3 totals 16 residues. The ends lost 4 bases at V and 5 bases at J; junction bases unmatched: 13. The CDR3 sequence is CASSSRGRGIQETQYF. The CDR3 DNA follows: TGTGCCAGCAGCTCGCGCGGCAGGGGGATTCAGGAGACCCAGTACTTC.

This clone has just one count. This chain joins TRBV30 and TRBJ2-2; TRBD2 is a possible D gene (6 bases). The CDR3 length is 16 residues. Germline lookup yields CDR1 GTSNPN and CDR2 SVGIG (reference sequence). Trimming took off 3 bases at V and 0 bases at J, with 14 bases between the two ends. The CDR3 spells CAWSLGTYSNTGELFF. DNA of the CDR3: TGTGCCTGGAGCCTTGGGACTTATTCGAACACCGGGGAGCTGTTTTTT.

This rearrangement joins TRBV18 to TRBJ1-1; no definite D call. CDR1 is KGHSH, CDR2 LQKENI, per germline. The CDR3 loop spans 13 amino acids. V was clipped by 4 bases and J by 5 bases, with 11 bases between them. The CDR3 region has the DNA TGTGCCAGCTCACTAACACAGAATACTGAAGCTTTCTTT. Translation gives CASSLTQNTEAFF.

The rearrangement joins TRBV2 to TRBJ1-1; D is possibly TRBD1 (5 bases). Germline loops: CDR1 SNHLY, CDR2 FYNNEI. Deletions cut 4 bases from V and 1 base from J, with 10 bases between. The CDR3 runs to 14 residues. The CDR3 DNA reads as TGTGCCAGCAGTGTTCAGGGATCGAACACTGAAGCTTTCTTT. Translated, it gives CASSVQGSNTEAFF.

This chain links TRBV7-8 with TRBJ1-5, with no clear D. Trimming took off 0 bases at V and 0 bases at J, with 12 bases between the two ends. This CDR3 comprises 17 residues. The germline gives CDR1 SGHVS, CDR2 FQNEAQ. CDR3 residues: CASSLARTQDSNQPQHF. CDR3 bases: TGTGCCAGCAGCTTAGCAAGGACTCAGGATAGCAATCAGCCCCAGCATTTT.

The V gene is TRBV27, the J gene TRBJ1-1; 8 bases map to TRBD1. Germline values: CDR1 MNHEY, CDR2 SMNVEV (reference sequence). The CDR3 contains 16 residues. V lost 4 bases and J lost 10; bases outside the gene matches: 17. CDR3 DNA: TGTGCCAGCAGTTCGACGGGACAGGAGTTTTCTTCTGGAGCTTTCTTT. Amino acid sequence: CASSSTGQEFSSGAFF.

The chain uses TRBV18 and TRBJ1-3; D is unresolved. This CDR3 comprises 16 residues. The V and J ends lost 0 bases and 1 base respectively, with 10 bases between them. Germline V gene lookup returns CDR1 KGHSH and CDR2 LQKENI. The CDR3 loop reads CASSPPGTVSGNTIYF. In DNA form, the CDR3 reads TGTGCCAGCTCACCACCGGGCACAGTTTCTGGAAACACCATATATTTT.

This chain uses TRBV6-2 or TRBV6-3 with TRBJ1-1; TRBD1 agrees at 8 bases. Germline CDR1 reads MNHEY; CDR2 reads SVGEGT. This CDR3 comprises 18 residues. J gave up 3 bases and V 5 bases, and 17 bases lay outside the gene matches. The CDR3 bases are TGTGCCAGCAGTGGAACGATTGGACAGGGCGTAGTCGACACTGAAGCTTTCTTT. It encodes CASSGTIGQGVVDTEAFF.

This clone was seen once. The chain combines TRBV5-6 with TRBJ1-5; 7 bases agree with TRBD1. Germline loops: CDR1 SGHDT, CDR2 YYEEEE. V trimming: 2 bases; J trimming: 2 bases; junction bases outside the gene matches: 7. The CDR3 totals 16 residues. CDR3 nucleotide sequence: TGTGCCAGCAGCTTTCGAAATACAGGGGGCAATCAGCCCCAGCATTTT. Translation: CASSFRNTGGNQPQHF.

This chain uses TRBV9 with TRBJ1-1; D unresolved. Germline V CDR1 and CDR2: SGDLS, YYNGEE. The ends were cut back, 3 bases at V and 1 base at J, with 16 bases in the middle. This CDR3 contains 16 residues. The CDR3 nucleotides read TGTGCCAGCAGCGCCCCGGATTTTGATAGGAACACTGAAGCTTTCTTT. Its protein is CASSAPDFDRNTEAFF.

The chain has TRBV7-2 and TRBJ1-1, with D possibly being TRBD1 (6 bases). Germline CDR1 reads SGHTA; CDR2 reads FQGNSA. Trimming took 7 bases from V and 0 from J, leaving 12 bases between them. This CDR3 region has 14 residues. The CDR3 nucleotides are TGTGCCAGCATCGTGACAGGAATGAACACTGAAGCTTTCTTT. The encoded protein is CASIVTGMNTEAFF.

This chain joins TRBV5-1 and TRBJ1-6; D ambiguous. Per the germline V gene, CDR1 is SGHRS and CDR2 is YFSETQ. V lost 4 bases to trimming and J lost 8 bases, with 13 bases between them. This CDR3 contains 14 residues. CDR3 loop: CASSHPRVDSPLHF. CDR3 in DNA: TGCGCCAGCAGCCATCCACGGGTTGATTCACCCCTCCACTTT.

The chain combines TRBV9 with TRBJ1-3; 7 nucleotides align to TRBD1. The germline V gene has CDR1 SGDLS and CDR2 YYNGEE. The CDR3 totals 14 residues. Trimming took 7 bases from V and 6 from J; bases not matched to a gene: 10. The chain's CDR3 is CASGGGRGINTIYF. CDR3 DNA sequence: TGTGCCAGCGGAGGGGGCAGGGGCATAAACACCATATATTTT.

A few counts support this clone. The chain couples TRBV5-1 to TRBJ1-2; no clear D gene. The CDR3 runs 14 residues. Deletions cut 0 bases from V and 4 bases from J, with 10 bases between. The V gene's germline CDR1 is SGHRS and CDR2 YFSETQ. CDR3 coding DNA: TGCGCCAGCAGCTTGGTTCCCCTAACCTATGGCTACACCTTC. The encoded protein is CASSLVPLTYGYTF.

J is TRBJ1-3 and V is TRBV4-3; possible D gene TRBD1, 5 bases. Trimming pared 4 bases from V and 4 bases from J, leaving 23 bases between. Germline assignment: CDR1 LGHNA and CDR2 YSLEER. The CDR3 runs 18 residues. The CDR3 DNA is TGCGCCAGCAGCCTTGCGATGACGGGGGTGTGGGGGGGAAACACCATATATTTT. Translation gives CASSLAMTGVWGGNTIYF.

As regards this clone: The identical CDR3 is also encoded by other nucleotide sequences in the sample. This chain links TRBV7-2 with TRBJ2-5, with a weak D call TRBD2 (5 bases). The V gene's germline CDR1 is SGHTA and CDR2 FQGNSA. The ends were cut back, 0 bases at V and 6 bases at J, with 20 bases in the middle. This CDR3 contains 17 residues. The CDR3 loop reads CASSLASSSPVLKTQYF. CDR3 sequence (DNA): TGTGCCAGCAGCTTAGCTTCGTCTAGCCCAGTCTTAAAGACCCAGTACTTC.

V gene TRBV7-2 combines with J gene TRBJ1-4; the D gene is possibly TRBD1 (5 bases). The CDR3 consists of 15 residues. The germline V gene has CDR1 SGHTA and CDR2 FQGNSA. The germline V and J ends were trimmed by 4 bases and 0 bases, with 9 bases remaining between them. DNA of the CDR3: TGTGCCAGCAGCTCCGGACACTCAACTAATGAAAAACTGTTTTTT. Protein sequence: CASSSGHSTNEKLFF.

This clone was picked up one time. The V gene is TRBV15, the J gene TRBJ1-3; D is undetermined. The CDR3 totals 15 residues. CDR1 is LNHNV and CDR2 is YYDKDF in the germline V gene (reference sequence). Trimming took off 1 base at V and 0 bases at J, with 7 bases between the two ends. CDR3 DNA sequence: TGTGCCACCAGCAGAGGAGGATACTCTGGAAACACCATATATTTT. It is translated as CATSRGGYSGNTIYF. The full variable domain, with the rest looked up from reference TRBV15 and TRBJ1-3, is DAMVIQNPRYQVTQFGKPVTLSCSQTLNHNVMYWYQQKSSQAPKLLFHYYDKDFNNEADTPDNFQSRRPNTSFCFLDIRSPGLGDTAMYLCATSRGGYSGNTIYFGEGSWLTVV.

In its sample, this clone was seen once. The V call is TRBV5-1, the J call TRBJ2-7; TRBD1 is a possible D gene (5 bases). The V end lost 0 bases, the J end lost 2 bases, and 15 bases lay between the germline ends. This CDR3 has 16 amino acids. Germline CDR1 is SGHRS and CDR2 is YFSETQ. CDR3: CASSLALQGFPYEQYF. In DNA form, the CDR3 reads TGCGCCAGCAGCTTGGCCCTGCAGGGATTTCCCTACGAGCAGTACTTC.

This clone was counted a single time. This rearrangement joins TRBV27 to TRBJ2-1; D might be TRBD2 (6 bases). The CDR3 runs 13 residues. The V and J ends lost 4 bases and 8 bases respectively, with 12 bases between them. Germline V gene data show CDR1 as MNHEY and CDR2 as SMNVEV (reference sequence). In DNA, the CDR3 is TGTGCCAGCAGTTCGCTAGCGAGGGATGAGCAGTTCTTC. This sequence encodes CASSSLARDEQFF.

J is TRBJ1-2 and V is TRBV3-1 (or the pseudogene TRBV3-2), with D possibly TRBD1 on 5 matching bases. V gave up 5 bases and J gave up 3 bases, with 13 bases separating them. This CDR3 is built from 14 residues. CDR1 and CDR2 from the germline V gene are LGHDT and YNNKEL (reference sequence). CDR3 sequence reads: CASSWDGTHYGYTF. DNA for the CDR3: TGTGCCAGCAGCTGGGACGGAACCCACTATGGCTACACCTTC.